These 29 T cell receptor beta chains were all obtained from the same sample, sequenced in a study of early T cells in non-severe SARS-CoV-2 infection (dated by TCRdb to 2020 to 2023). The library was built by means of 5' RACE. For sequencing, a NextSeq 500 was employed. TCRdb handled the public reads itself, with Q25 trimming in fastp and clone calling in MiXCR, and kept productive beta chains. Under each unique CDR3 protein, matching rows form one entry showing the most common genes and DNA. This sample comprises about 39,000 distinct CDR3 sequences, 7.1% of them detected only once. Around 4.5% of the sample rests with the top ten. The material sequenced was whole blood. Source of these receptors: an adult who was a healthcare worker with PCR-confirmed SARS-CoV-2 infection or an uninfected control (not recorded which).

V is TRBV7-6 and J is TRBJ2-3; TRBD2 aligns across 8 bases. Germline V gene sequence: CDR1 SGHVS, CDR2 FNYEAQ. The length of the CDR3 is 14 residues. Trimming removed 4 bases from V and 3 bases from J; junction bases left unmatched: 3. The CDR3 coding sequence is TGTGCCAGCAGCTCTGGCGGGGGGACAGATACGCAGTATTTT. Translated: CASSSGGGTDTQYF.

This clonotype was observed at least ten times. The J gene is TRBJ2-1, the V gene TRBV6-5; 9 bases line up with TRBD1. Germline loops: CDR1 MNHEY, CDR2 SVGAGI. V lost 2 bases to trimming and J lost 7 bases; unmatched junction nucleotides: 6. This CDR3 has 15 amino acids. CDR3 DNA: TGTGCCAGCAGTTACGACACGGACAGGGGAAATGAGCAGTTCTTC. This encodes CASSYDTDRGNEQFF.

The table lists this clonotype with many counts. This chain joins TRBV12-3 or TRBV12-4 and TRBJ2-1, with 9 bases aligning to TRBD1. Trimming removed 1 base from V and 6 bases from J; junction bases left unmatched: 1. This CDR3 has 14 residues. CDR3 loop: CASSLGQGGNEQFF. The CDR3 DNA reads TGTGCCAGCAGTTTAGGACAGGGGGGCAATGAGCAGTTCTTC.

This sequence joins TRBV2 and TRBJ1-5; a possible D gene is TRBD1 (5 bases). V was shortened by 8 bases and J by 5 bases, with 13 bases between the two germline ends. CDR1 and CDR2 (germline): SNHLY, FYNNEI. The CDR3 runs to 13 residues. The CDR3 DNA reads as TGTGCCAGCCATGGTGGGGACTATCAGCCCCAGCATTTT. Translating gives CASHGGDYQPQHF.

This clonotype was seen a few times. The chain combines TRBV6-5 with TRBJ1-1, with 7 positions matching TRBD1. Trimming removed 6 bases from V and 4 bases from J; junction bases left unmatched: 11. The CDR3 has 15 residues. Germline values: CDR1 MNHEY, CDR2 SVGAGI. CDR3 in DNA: TGTGCCAGCAGCACAGGGGTTAGGGGGGCCACTGAAGCTTTCTTT. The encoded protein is CASSTGVRGATEAFF.

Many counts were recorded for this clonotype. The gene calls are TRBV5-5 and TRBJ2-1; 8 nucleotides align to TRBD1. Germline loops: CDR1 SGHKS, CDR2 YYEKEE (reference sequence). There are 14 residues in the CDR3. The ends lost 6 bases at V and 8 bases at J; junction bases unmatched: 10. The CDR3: CASTRGQATDEQFF. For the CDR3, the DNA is TGTGCCAGCACCAGGGGACAGGCGACCGATGAGCAGTTCTTC.

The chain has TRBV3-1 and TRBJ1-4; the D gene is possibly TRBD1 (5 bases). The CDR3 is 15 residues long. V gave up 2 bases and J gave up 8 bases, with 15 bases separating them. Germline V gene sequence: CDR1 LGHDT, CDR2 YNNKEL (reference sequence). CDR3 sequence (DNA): TGTGCCAGCAGCCAAATAACAGGCAACAGGGAAAAACTGTTTTTT. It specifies CASSQITGNREKLFF. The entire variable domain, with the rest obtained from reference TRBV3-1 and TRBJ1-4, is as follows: DTAVSQTPKYLVTQMGNDKSIKCEQNLGHDTMYWYKQDSKKFLKIMFSYNNKELIINETVPNRFSPKSPDKAHLNLHINSLELGDSAVYFCASSQITGNREKLFFGSGTQLSVL.

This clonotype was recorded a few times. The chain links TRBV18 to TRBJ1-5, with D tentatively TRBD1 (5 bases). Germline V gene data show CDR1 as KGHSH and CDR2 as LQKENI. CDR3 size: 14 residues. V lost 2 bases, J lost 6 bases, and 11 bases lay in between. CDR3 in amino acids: CASSPIQGFQPQHF. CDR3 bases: TGTGCCAGCTCACCAATCCAGGGTTTTCAGCCCCAGCATTTT. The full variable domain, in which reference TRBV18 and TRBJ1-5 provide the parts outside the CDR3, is NAGVMQNPRHLVRRRGQEARLRCSPMKGHSHVYWYRQLPEEGLKFMVYLQKENIIDESGMPKERFSAEFPKEGPSILRIQQVVRGDSAAYFCASSPIQGFQPQHFGDGTRLSIL.

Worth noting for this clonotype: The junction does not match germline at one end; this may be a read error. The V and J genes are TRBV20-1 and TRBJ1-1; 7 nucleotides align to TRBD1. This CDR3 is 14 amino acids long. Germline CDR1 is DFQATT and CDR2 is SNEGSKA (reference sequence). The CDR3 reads CSANYRGRGTKAFF. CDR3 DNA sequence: TGCAGCGCCAATTACAGGGGACGGGGCACTAAAGCTTTCTTT.

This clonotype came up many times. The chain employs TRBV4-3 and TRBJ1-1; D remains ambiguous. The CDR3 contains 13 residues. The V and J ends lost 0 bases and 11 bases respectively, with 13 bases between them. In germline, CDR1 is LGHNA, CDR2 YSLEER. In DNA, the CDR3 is TGCGCCAGCAGCCAAGATCCGAGGGTAGATGCTTTCTTT. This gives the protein CASSQDPRVDAFF.

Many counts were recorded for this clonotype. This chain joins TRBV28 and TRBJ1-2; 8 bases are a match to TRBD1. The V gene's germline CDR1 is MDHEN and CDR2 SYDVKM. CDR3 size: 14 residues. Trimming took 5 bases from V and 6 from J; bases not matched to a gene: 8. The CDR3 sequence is CASSRGDRWDGYTF. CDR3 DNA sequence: TGTGCCAGCAGTCGAGGGGACAGGTGGGATGGCTACACCTTC.

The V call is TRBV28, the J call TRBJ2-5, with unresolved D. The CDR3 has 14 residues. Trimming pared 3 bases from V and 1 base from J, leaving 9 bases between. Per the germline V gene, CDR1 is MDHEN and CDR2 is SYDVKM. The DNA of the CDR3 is TGTGCCAGCAGTTTGGGTGGGCTCCAAGAGACCCAGTACTTC. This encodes CASSLGGLQETQYF.

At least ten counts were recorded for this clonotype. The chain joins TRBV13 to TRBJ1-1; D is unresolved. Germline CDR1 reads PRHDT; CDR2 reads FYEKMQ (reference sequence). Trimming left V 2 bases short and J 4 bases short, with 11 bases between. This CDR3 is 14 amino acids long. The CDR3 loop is CASSLSGVGTEAFF. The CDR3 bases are TGTGCCAGCAGCTTATCCGGGGTGGGCACTGAAGCTTTCTTT.

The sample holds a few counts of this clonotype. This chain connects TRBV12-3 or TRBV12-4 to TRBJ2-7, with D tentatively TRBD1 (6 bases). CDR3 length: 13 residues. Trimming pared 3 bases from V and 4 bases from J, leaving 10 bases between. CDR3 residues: CASSFGQSYEQYF. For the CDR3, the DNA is TGTGCCAGCAGTTTCGGACAGTCTTACGAGCAGTACTTC.

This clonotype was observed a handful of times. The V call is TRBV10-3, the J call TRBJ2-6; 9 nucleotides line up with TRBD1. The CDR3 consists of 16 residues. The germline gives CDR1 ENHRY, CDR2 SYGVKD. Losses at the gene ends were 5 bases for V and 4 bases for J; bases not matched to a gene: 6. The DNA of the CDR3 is TGTGCCATCAGTCTACAGGGGGCGAGAGGGGCCAACGTCCTGACTTTC. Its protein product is CAISLQGARGANVLTF.

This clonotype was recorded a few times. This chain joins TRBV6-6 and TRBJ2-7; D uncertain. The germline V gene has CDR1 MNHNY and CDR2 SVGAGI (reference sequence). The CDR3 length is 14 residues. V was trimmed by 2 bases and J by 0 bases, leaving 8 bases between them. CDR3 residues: CASSYSQVSYEQYF. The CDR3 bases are TGTGCCAGCAGTTACAGCCAGGTCTCCTACGAGCAGTACTTC.

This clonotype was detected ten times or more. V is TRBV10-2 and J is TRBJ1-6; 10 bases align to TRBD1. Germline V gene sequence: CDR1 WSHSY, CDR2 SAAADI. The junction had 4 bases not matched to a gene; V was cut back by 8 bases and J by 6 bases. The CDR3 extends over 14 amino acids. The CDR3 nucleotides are TGCGCCAGCGGCGGGACAGGGGTTAATTCACCCCTCCACTTT. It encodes CASGGTGVNSPLHF.

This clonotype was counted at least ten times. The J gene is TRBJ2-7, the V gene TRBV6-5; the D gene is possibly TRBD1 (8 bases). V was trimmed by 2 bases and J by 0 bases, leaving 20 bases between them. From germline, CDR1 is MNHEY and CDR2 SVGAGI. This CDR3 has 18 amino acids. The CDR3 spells CASSYRTGGARYSYEQYF. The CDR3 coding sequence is TGTGCCAGCAGTTACAGAACAGGGGGGGCTCGATACTCCTACGAGCAGTACTTC.

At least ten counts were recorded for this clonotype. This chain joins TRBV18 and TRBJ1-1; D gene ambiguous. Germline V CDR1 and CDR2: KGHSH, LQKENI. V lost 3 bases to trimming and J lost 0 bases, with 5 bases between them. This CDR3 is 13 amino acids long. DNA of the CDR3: TGTGCCAGCTCACCTAAGATGAACACTGAAGCTTTCTTT. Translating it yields CASSPKMNTEAFF.

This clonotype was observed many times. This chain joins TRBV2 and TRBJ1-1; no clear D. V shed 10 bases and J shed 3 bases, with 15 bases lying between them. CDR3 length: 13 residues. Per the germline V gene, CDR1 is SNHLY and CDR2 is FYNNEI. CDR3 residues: CATWAGRDTEAFF. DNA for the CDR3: TGTGCCACCTGGGCGGGGAGGGACACTGAAGCTTTCTTT.

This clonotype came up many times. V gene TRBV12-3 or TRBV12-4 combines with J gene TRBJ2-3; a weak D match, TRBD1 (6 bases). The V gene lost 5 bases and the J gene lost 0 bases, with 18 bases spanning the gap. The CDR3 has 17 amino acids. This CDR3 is CASSPTLGQPSTDTQYF. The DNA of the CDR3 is TGTGCCAGCAGTCCGACCCTTGGACAGCCTAGCACAGATACGCAGTATTTT.

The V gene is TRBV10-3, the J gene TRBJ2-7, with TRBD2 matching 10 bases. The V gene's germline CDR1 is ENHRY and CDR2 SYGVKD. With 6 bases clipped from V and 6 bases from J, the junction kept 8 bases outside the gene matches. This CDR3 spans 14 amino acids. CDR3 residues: CAIRPGTSEAEQYF. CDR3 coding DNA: TGTGCCATCAGGCCCGGGACTAGCGAAGCCGAGCAGTACTTC.

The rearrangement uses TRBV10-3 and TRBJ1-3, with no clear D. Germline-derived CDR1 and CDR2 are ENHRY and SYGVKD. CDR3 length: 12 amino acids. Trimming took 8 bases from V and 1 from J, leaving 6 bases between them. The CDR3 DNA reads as TGTGCCATCGAGGGATCTGGAAACACCATATATTTT. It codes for CAIEGSGNTIYF.

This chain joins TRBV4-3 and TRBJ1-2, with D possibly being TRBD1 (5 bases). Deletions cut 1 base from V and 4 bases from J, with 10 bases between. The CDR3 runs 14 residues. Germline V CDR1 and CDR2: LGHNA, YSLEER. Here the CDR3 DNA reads TGCGCCAGCAGCCAAGTCGTTGGGACCTATGGCTACACCTTC. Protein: CASSQVVGTYGYTF.

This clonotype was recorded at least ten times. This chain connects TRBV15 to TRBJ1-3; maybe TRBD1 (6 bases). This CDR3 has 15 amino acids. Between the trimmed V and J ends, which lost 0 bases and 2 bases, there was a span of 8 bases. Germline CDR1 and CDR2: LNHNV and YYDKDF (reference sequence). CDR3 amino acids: CATSRDRTAGNTIYF. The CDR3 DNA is TGTGCCACCAGCAGAGATCGGACAGCTGGAAACACCATATATTTT. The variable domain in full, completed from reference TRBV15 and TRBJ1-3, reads DAMVIQNPRYQVTQFGKPVTLSCSQTLNHNVMYWYQQKSSQAPKLLFHYYDKDFNNEADTPDNFQSRRPNTSFCFLDIRSPGLGDTAMYLCATSRDRTAGNTIYFGEGSWLTVV.

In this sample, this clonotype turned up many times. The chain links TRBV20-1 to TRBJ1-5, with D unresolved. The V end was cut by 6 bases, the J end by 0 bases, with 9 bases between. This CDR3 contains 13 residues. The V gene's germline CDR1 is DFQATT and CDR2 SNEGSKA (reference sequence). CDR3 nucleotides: TGCAGTGCGGAGACATATAGCAATCAGCCCCAGCATTTT. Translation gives CSAETYSNQPQHF.

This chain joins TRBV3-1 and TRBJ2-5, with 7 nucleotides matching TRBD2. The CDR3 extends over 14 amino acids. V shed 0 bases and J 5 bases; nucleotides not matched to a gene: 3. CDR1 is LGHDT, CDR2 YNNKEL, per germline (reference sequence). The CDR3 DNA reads TGTGCCAGCAGCCAAGATAGGGGAGGGGAGACCCAGTACTTC. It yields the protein CASSQDRGGETQYF.

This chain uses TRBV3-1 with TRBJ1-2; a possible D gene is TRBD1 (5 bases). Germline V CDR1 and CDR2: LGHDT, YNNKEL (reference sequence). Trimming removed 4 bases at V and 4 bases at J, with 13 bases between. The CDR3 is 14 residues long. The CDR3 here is CASSPQVKGYGYTF. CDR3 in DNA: TGTGCCAGCAGCCCACAGGTCAAGGGCTATGGCTACACCTTC.

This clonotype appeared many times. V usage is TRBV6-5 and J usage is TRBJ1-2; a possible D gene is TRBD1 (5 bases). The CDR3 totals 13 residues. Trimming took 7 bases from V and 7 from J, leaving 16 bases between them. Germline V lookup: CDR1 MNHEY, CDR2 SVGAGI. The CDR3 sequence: CASNPRQGGGYTF. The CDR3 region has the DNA TGTGCCAGCAACCCACGGCAGGGCGGTGGCTACACCTTC.